This TCR beta chain was sequenced in a study of blood T cell repertoires in COVID-19. Profiling relied on immunoSEQ multiplex PCR, and the TCRdb table lists in-frame clones only, not all of them. The sample has 78,000 or so clones, around 86% seen once. Germline-derived CDR1 and CDR2 are MNHEY and SMNVEV (reference sequence). Trimming removed 5 bases from V and 4 bases from J; junction bases left unmatched: 7. This CDR3 spans 14 amino acids. This sequence originates from a human donor in a cohort sampled during active COVID-19. Sequenced input: peripheral blood. The chain recombines TRBV27 with TRBJ1-1; 7 bases match TRBD1. CDR3 sequence: CASSRQTGFTEAFF. The CDR3 DNA reads as TGTGCCAGCAGTCGCCAGACAGGGTTCACTGAAGCTTTCTTT.